There are many counts of the clone carrying this TCR beta chain. Its specificity is not known. With 5 bases removed from V and 5 bases from J, the gap between germline ends came to 23 bases. CDR3 length equals 16 residues. Germline V gives CDR1 DFQATT, CDR2 SNEGSKA (reference sequence). It was RNA transcripts that yielded the amplified TCR beta CDR3 regions. First-round RT-PCR of the TCR CDR3 relied on the HTBI primer set. TCRdb re-derived calls from the multiplex PCR reads in MiXCR, one entry per CDR3 protein. The sample lists some 250,000 distinct CDR3 sequences, 15% occurring once. This entry belongs to a study of T cells in Graves' hyperthyroidism and ophthalmopathy. About the study: Peripheral blood was collected at initial diagnosis, before any treatment.

Whole-study results and caveats: Ophthalmopathy was told apart from stable hyperthyroidism by a 13 V-J model.

Patients aged 18 to 65 with hyperthyroidism were newly diagnosed, with duration under 2 months. Every diagnosis used clinical symptoms, serum thyroxine and TRAb, thyroid ultrasound and orbital computed tomography. The V and J genes are TRBV20-1 and TRBJ2-3; D gene unclear. The TCR comes from a woman in her forties or fifties with Graves' hyperthyroidism that later progressed to Graves' ophthalmopathy. Sequencing was performed on blood. For the CDR3, the DNA is TGCAGTGCTCACACCCCCGGTATGGGGTTCGAAGATACGCAGTATTTT. As protein: CSAHTPGMGFEDTQYF.